A selection of T cell receptor beta chains follows, all from one sample in a study of CD8 T cells in ankylosing spondylitis. TCRdb recomputed calls from the 5' RACE reads with MiXCR, one row per CDR3 protein. The repertoire holds some 250,000 distinct CDR3 sequences, with about 11% as singletons. Sequencing was performed on blood, either unsorted or a sorted T cell fraction (not recorded which). The receptors come from a male donor with ankylosing spondylitis or in good health (not recorded which). Both conserved end residues are part of each CDR3. A D gene is named only where the DNA matches it firmly. Not every row has a clone size; where given, it reads once, few, many or a size class.

NA,TRBV12-3/TRBV12-4,many,TRBJ2-1,TGTGCCAGCAGTTTCGTGGGGGCGGTACGCGAGAATGAGCAGTTCTTC,CASSFVGAVRENEQFF
NA,TRBV27,many,TRBJ1-1,TGTGCCAGCAGTTTAAACAGGAGGAACACTGAAGCTTTCTTT,CASSLNRRNTEAFF
TRBD1,TRBV29-1,many,TRBJ1-2,TGCAGCGTTGGGTCAGGGGGATCCGATGGCTACACCTTC,CSVGSGGSDGYTF
NA,TRBV7-2,many,TRBJ1-2,TGTGCCAGCAGCTTAAGTCATCGGAACTATGGCTACACCTTC,CASSLSHRNYGYTF
NA,TRBV6-2/TRBV6-3,few,TRBJ2-7,TGTGCCAGCAGTTACTCGACTGAATACGAGCAGTACTTC,CASSYSTEYEQYF
NA,TRBV29-1,NA,TRBJ1-2,TGCAGCGCTCATGACCTTGACGGGGTCCCCACCTTC,CSAHDLDGVPTF
NA,TRBV12-3/TRBV12-4,NA,TRBJ2-7,TGTGCCAGCAGTATAGGGGGTTCCCTCGAGCAGTACTTC,CASSIGGSLEQYF
NA,TRBV6-5,few,TRBJ2-1,TGTGCCAGCAGTTACTCACTTGGGGGCACTGAGCAGTTCTTC,CASSYSLGGTEQFF
NA,TRBV5-1,many,TRBJ1-3,TGCGCCAGCAGCCCCGACCACTCTGGAAACACCATATATTTT,CASSPDHSGNTIYF
TRBD2,TRBV20-1,many,TRBJ2-3,TGCAGTGCTAGAGATGGTCCTAGCGGGAGGGCCAGAGATACGCAGTATTTT,CSARDGPSGRARDTQYF
TRBD2,TRBV7-8,few,TRBJ2-3,TGTGCCAGCTTTAGTTTGAGGGTATCGAGACTAGCGGGAAAAGATACGCAGTATTTT,CASFSLRVSRLAGKDTQYF
NA,TRBV20-1,many,TRBJ2-3,TGCAGTGCTAGACCGACAGGGACTGCGGGCACAGATACGCAGTATTTT,CSARPTGTAGTDTQYF
TRBD2,TRBV3-1,NA,TRBJ2-3,TGTGCCTGCAGCCTACAAGCGGGAGGGTCTGATACGCAGTATTTT,CACSLQAGGSDTQYF
NA,TRBV7-7,many,TRBJ2-2,TGTGCCAGCAGCCAAAGCCGGGACTCCGCGAACACCGGGGAGCTGTTTTTT,CASSQSRDSANTGELFF
NA,TRBV5-1,NA,TRBJ1-1,TGCGCCAGCAGCGAAAGAGATGAAGCTTTCTTT,CASSERDEAFF